This entry lists 30 T cell receptor beta chains sequenced from one sample in a study of blood T cell repertoires in COVID-19. This table comes from immunoSEQ multiplex PCR, and its TCRdb copy is limited to in-frame clones, with some not included. The table shows about 370,000 clones, with almost 90% occurring only once. Sequenced material: peripheral blood. The source of these receptors is a man aged 18 to 29 with active or convalescent COVID-19.

The V call is TRBV28, the J call TRBJ1-4; 7 bases map to TRBD1. With 6 bases clipped from V and 5 bases from J, the junction kept 3 bases outside the gene matches. Germline V gene lookup returns CDR1 MDHEN and CDR2 SYDVKM. CDR3 length: 13 amino acids. As DNA, the CDR3 is TGTGCCAGCAGCCTGGGACAGAATGAAAAACTGTTTTTT. Translated, it gives CASSLGQNEKLFF.

V and J are TRBV19 and TRBJ1-2; the D gene is possibly TRBD1 (6 bases). CDR3 length equals 15 residues. Germline loops: CDR1 LNHDA, CDR2 SQIVND (reference sequence). V lost 6 bases and J lost 1, with 15 bases in between. CDR3 sequence (DNA): TGTGCCAGTAGCCAGATCAGGGGTAATAACTATGGCTACACCTTC. It yields the protein CASSQIRGNNYGYTF.

The V call is TRBV23-1, the J call TRBJ2-7; D is possibly TRBD1 (6 bases). TRBV23-1 is assigned to the ORF class and has an uncertain function. The V gene lost 7 bases and the J gene lost 7 bases, with 20 bases spanning the gap. This CDR3 spans 14 amino acids. CDR3 sequence reads: CASTRGKTGREQYF. For the CDR3, the DNA is TGCGCCAGCACCCGGGGTAAGACAGGACGGGAGCAGTACTTC.

The chain uses TRBV6-4 and TRBJ2-3, with 12 bases lining up with TRBD1. Germline V gene sequence: CDR1 MRHNA, CDR2 SNTAGT. CDR3 length equals 14 residues. V trimming: 4 bases; J trimming: 6 bases; junction bases outside the gene matches: 2. CDR3 DNA: TGTGCCAGCAGTGCCGGGACAGGGGGCGATACGCAGTATTTT. Amino acids: CASSAGTGGDTQYF.

The V and J genes are TRBV27 and TRBJ2-1; 7 bases fit TRBD2. This CDR3 has 17 residues. Germline CDR1 and CDR2: MNHEY and SMNVEV (reference sequence). The V segment lost 0 bases and the J segment 2 bases; nucleotides outside the gene matches: 7. CDR3 region: CASSLSPAGPTYNEQFF. CDR3 nucleotide sequence: TGTGCCAGCAGTTTATCCCCAGCGGGGCCGACCTACAATGAGCAGTTCTTC.

The V and J genes are TRBV27 and TRBJ2-1; 8 bases fit TRBD1. Germline lookup yields CDR1 MNHEY and CDR2 SMNVEV (reference sequence). The CDR3 contains 16 residues. V lost 4 bases and J lost 1; bases outside the gene matches: 6. The CDR3 coding sequence is TGTGCCAGCAGTTCCCGGTACAGGGGGTCCTACAATGAGCAGTTCTTC. Its translation: CASSSRYRGSYNEQFF.

The V gene is TRBV28, the J gene TRBJ1-2; D possibly corresponds to TRBD1 (5 bases). CDR1 is MDHEN and CDR2 is SYDVKM in the germline V gene. V was trimmed by 4 bases and J by 7 bases, leaving 10 bases between them. This CDR3 region has 12 residues. The CDR3, as DNA: TGTGCCAGCAGTTCCACAGGCTTTGGCTACACCTTC. Residues: CASSSTGFGYTF.

The chain employs TRBV6-5 and TRBJ1-5, with TRBD1 identical over 8 bases. With V trimmed by 7 bases and J by 6 bases, 8 bases remained unmatched. Germline CDR1 reads MNHEY; CDR2 reads SVGAGI. The CDR3 loop spans 14 amino acids. This chain's CDR3 is CASILGQGGQPQHF. Here the CDR3 DNA reads TGTGCCAGCATTCTAGGACAGGGCGGTCAGCCCCAGCATTTT.

The rearrangement joins TRBV5-6 to TRBJ2-7; TRBD1 matches at 7 bases. CDR3 length: 16 amino acids. Losses at the gene ends were 4 bases for V and 5 bases for J; bases not matched to a gene: 15. The V gene's germline CDR1 is SGHDT and CDR2 YYEEEE. The CDR3 reads CASSAPDRVSYNEQYF. DNA for the CDR3: TGTGCCAGCAGCGCACCAGACAGGGTCTCGTACAACGAGCAGTACTTC. The complete variable domain, with remaining parts taken from reference TRBV5-6 and TRBJ2-7, reads DAGVTQSPTHLIKTRGQQVTLRCSPKSGHDTVSWYQQALGQGPQFIFQYYEEEERQRGNFPDRFSGHQFPNYSSELNVNALLLGDSALYLCASSAPDRVSYNEQYFGPGTRLTVT.

The chain uses TRBV7-3 and TRBJ2-1, with TRBD2 identical over 7 bases. Looked up from germline, CDR1 is SGHTA and CDR2 is FQGTGA. CDR3 length equals 16 residues. V was pared by 5 bases and J by 4 bases, with 11 bases of the junction left unmatched. CDR3 region: CASSPLGAGIYNEQFF. The CDR3 DNA reads TGTGCCAGCAGCCCGTTAGGAGCGGGAATTTACAATGAGCAGTTCTTC.

A single count supports this clone. The gene calls are TRBV9 and TRBJ2-5; a possible D gene is TRBD2 (5 bases). The ends were cut back, 5 bases at V and 4 bases at J, with 12 bases in the middle. CDR1 SGDLS and CDR2 YYNGEE come from the germline V gene. CDR3 length: 13 amino acids. CDR3: CASSSGVGETQYF. The CDR3, as DNA: TGTGCCAGCAGTTCCGGGGTCGGAGAGACCCAGTACTTC.

V usage is TRBV9 and J usage is TRBJ1-6; TRBD1 matches 8 bases. There are 15 residues in the CDR3. With 4 bases clipped from V and 6 bases from J, the junction kept 6 bases outside the gene matches. Germline V gives CDR1 SGDLS, CDR2 YYNGEE. The CDR3 loop is CASSQEGQANSPLHF. DNA for the CDR3: TGTGCCAGCAGCCAAGAGGGACAGGCTAATTCACCCCTCCACTTT.

CDR3 in amino acids: CASSIRGQNTEAFF. The CDR3 DNA sequence: TGTGCCAGTAGTATTCGCGGCCAGAACACTGAAGCTTTCTTT. The chain carries TRBV19 and TRBJ1-1; unclear D gene. The V and J ends lost 3 bases and 1 base respectively, with 9 bases between them. The CDR3 loop spans 14 amino acids. Looked up from germline, CDR1 is LNHDA and CDR2 is SQIVND (reference sequence).

This rearrangement joins TRBV4-2 to TRBJ2-1; 13 bases map to TRBD2. The germline V gene encodes CDR1 LGHNA and CDR2 YNFKEQ. Trimming removed 2 bases from V and 5 bases from J; junction bases left unmatched: 15. CDR3 length: 20 amino acids. CDR3 nucleotide sequence: TGTGCCAGCAGCCAAAGGACTAGCGGGAGTTTGTCTGGAAGAGACAATGAGCAGTTCTTC. Its translation: CASSQRTSGSLSGRDNEQFF.

This chain links TRBV15 with TRBJ2-2; TRBD2 agrees at 9 bases. The V gene end was trimmed by 5 bases and the J gene end by 1 base; junction bases not matched to a gene: 2. The CDR3 runs 15 residues. CDR1 and CDR2 (germline): LNHNV, YYDKDF (reference sequence). Here the CDR3 reads CATSEREENTGELFF. The CDR3 DNA is TGTGCCACCAGCGAGCGGGAGGAGAACACCGGGGAGCTGTTTTTT.

This rearrangement joins TRBV18 to TRBJ2-5; 9 bases agree with TRBD2. This CDR3 spans 16 amino acids. CDR1 KGHSH and CDR2 LQKENI come from the germline V gene. Trimming cost V 6 bases and J 0 bases; bases outside gene matches: 8. CDR3 DNA sequence: TGTGCCAGCTCTCGGAGACTAGCGGAATACCAAGAGACCCAGTACTTC. Its translation is CASSRRLAEYQETQYF.

Here the CDR3 reads CASSLRGIKQGEQYF. The DNA of the CDR3 is TGTGCCAGCAGTTTAAGAGGGATCAAACAGGGCGAGCAGTACTTC. The rearrangement joins TRBV27 to TRBJ2-7; a possible D gene is TRBD1 (6 bases). The germline V and J ends were trimmed by 2 bases and 6 bases, with 17 bases remaining between them. CDR1 is MNHEY and CDR2 is SMNVEV in the germline V gene (reference sequence). This CDR3 has 15 residues.

V and J are TRBV7-6 and TRBJ1-1, with 7 nucleotides matching TRBD1. Germline CDR1 SGHVS, CDR2 FNYEAQ. Trimming cost V 3 bases and J 2 bases; bases outside gene matches: 6. The CDR3 runs to 15 residues. CDR3 sequence reads: CASSFSGTVNTEAFF. In DNA, the CDR3 is TGTGCCAGCAGCTTTTCTGGGACAGTCAACACTGAAGCTTTCTTT.

There are a few counts of this clone. The chain employs TRBV6-2 or TRBV6-3 and TRBJ2-5; the match to TRBD2 covers 10 bases. V shed 5 bases and J 1 base; nucleotides not matched to a gene: 4. The germline V gene encodes CDR1 MNHEY and CDR2 SVGEGT. CDR3 size: 15 residues. CDR3 in amino acids: CASSVAGGFQETQYF. Written as DNA, the CDR3 is TGTGCCAGCAGTGTAGCGGGAGGATTCCAAGAGACCCAGTACTTC.

The CDR3 bases are TGTGCCAGCTCACCACCGGGCACCTTCTATGGCTACACCTTC. Amino acid sequence: CASSPPGTFYGYTF. This chain joins TRBV18 and TRBJ1-2; D is ambiguous. V gave up 0 bases and J gave up 4 bases, with 9 bases separating them. The germline gives CDR1 KGHSH, CDR2 LQKENI. The CDR3 sequence is 14 residues long.

The rearrangement links TRBV7-9 to TRBJ1-6, with D perhaps TRBD1 (6 bases). The CDR3 length is 16 residues. Trimming took 4 bases from V and 0 from J, leaving 10 bases between them. Per the germline V gene, CDR1 is SEHNR and CDR2 is FQNEAQ (reference sequence). In nucleotides, the CDR3 is TGTGCCAGCAGCTCCGGACAGAGCTCCTATAATTCACCCCTCCACTTT. It codes for CASSSGQSSYNSPLHF. The entire variable domain, with the rest obtained from reference TRBV7-9 and TRBJ1-6, is as follows: DTGVSQNPRHKITKRGQNVTFRCDPISEHNRLYWYRQTLGQGPEFLTYFQNEAQLEKSRLLSDRFSAERPKGSFSTLEIQRTEQGDSAMYLCASSSGQSSYNSPLHFGNGTRLTVT.

The chain links TRBV9 to TRBJ2-3; a possible D gene is TRBD2 (6 bases). The CDR3 contains 17 residues. Germline V lookup: CDR1 SGDLS, CDR2 YYNGEE. Trimming removed 0 bases from V and 2 bases from J, with 16 bases in between. The CDR3 nucleotides read TGTGCCAGCAGCGTAGAAGGGACTTACCTTGACACAGATACGCAGTATTTT. Its protein product is CASSVEGTYLDTDTQYF.

The V and J genes are TRBV7-9 and TRBJ2-1; 8 bases are a match to TRBD2. This CDR3 spans 16 amino acids. V lost 5 bases to trimming and J lost 2 bases; unmatched junction nucleotides: 8. CDR1 is SEHNR, CDR2 FQNEAQ, per germline (reference sequence). CDR3 in DNA: TGTGCCAGCAGCGTAACTAGCGGCGTTACCTACAATGAGCAGTTCTTC. As protein: CASSVTSGVTYNEQFF.

The V gene is TRBV19, the J gene TRBJ2-3; D uncertain. V gave up 4 bases and J gave up 3 bases, with 8 bases separating them. The CDR3 consists of 13 residues. CDR1 LNHDA and CDR2 SQIVND come from the germline V gene (reference sequence). The CDR3 sequence is CASSTSRTDTQYF. In nucleotides, the CDR3 is TGTGCCAGTAGTACCTCGAGGACAGATACGCAGTATTTT.

The J gene is TRBJ1-5, the V gene TRBV28; possible D gene TRBD1, 5 bases. The CDR3 spans 13 residues. The V gene's germline CDR1 is MDHEN and CDR2 SYDVKM. V lost 6 bases, J lost 3 bases, and 9 bases lay in between. For the CDR3, the DNA is TGTGCCAGCAGCCACAGGCCCAATCAGCCCCAGCATTTT. It is translated as CASSHRPNQPQHF.

About this clone: This sample also contains other DNA sequences that code for the same CDR3. The chain combines TRBV3-1 (or the pseudogene TRBV3-2) with TRBJ1-1; D gene ambiguous. V was clipped by 4 bases and J by 1 base, with 4 bases between them. The CDR3 length is 12 residues. The V gene's germline CDR1 is LGHDT and CDR2 YNNKEL (reference sequence). The CDR3 sequence: CASSRGNTEAFF. The CDR3 nucleotides read TGTGCCAGCAGCCGCGGGAACACTGAAGCTTTCTTT.

This clone appeared a single time. CDR3 amino acids: CASSPLAGGYNEQFF. The CDR3 DNA sequence: TGTGCCAGCAGCCCCCTAGCGGGAGGGTACAATGAGCAGTTCTTC. The chain uses TRBV6-4 and TRBJ2-1, with 12 bases identical to TRBD2. The length of the CDR3 is 15 residues. Per the germline V gene, CDR1 is MRHNA and CDR2 is SNTAGT. The V gene end was trimmed by 6 bases and the J gene end by 4 bases; junction bases not matched to a gene: 4.

The genes are TRBV28 and TRBJ1-4, with D maybe TRBD1 (6 bases). Germline V CDR1 and CDR2: MDHEN, SYDVKM. Trimming took off 5 bases at V and 15 bases at J, with 19 bases between the two ends. The CDR3 runs 13 residues. In DNA form, the CDR3 reads TGTGCCAGCAGTCCACCCTCAAGGACAGAGTTGTTTTTT. It translates to CASSPPSRTELFF.

V gene TRBV9 combines with J gene TRBJ2-3, with 9 bases identical to TRBD2. This CDR3 has 14 amino acids. V trimming: 6 bases; J trimming: 2 bases; junction bases outside the gene matches: 4. CDR1 and CDR2 from the germline V gene are SGDLS and YYNGEE. The CDR3 loop is CASNQRGATDTQYF. The CDR3 DNA sequence: TGTGCCAGCAACCAGCGGGGGGCCACAGATACGCAGTATTTT. Full variable domain (remainder filled in from reference TRBV9 and TRBJ2-3): DSGVTQTPKHLITATGQRVTLRCSPRSGDLSVYWYQQSLDQGLQFLIQYYNGEERAKGNILERFSAQQFPDLHSELNLSSLELGDSALYFCASNQRGATDTQYFGPGTRLTVL.

This clone was detected once. The gene calls are TRBV2 and TRBJ1-5; 9 bases agree with TRBD1. This CDR3 contains 14 residues. The junction had 5 bases not matched to a gene; V was cut back by 8 bases and J by 3 bases. Germline V gene sequence: CDR1 SNHLY, CDR2 FYNNEI. The CDR3 here is CASGWTGDNQPQHF. The CDR3 coding sequence is TGTGCCAGCGGCTGGACAGGGGACAATCAGCCCCAGCATTTT.